This TCR beta chain stems from a study of control samples from healthy donors and cancer patients. The data were produced by immunoSEQ multiplex PCR, yet TCRdb's version contains in-frame clones alone and is incomplete. This sample has 150,000 or so clones, with more than 85% found just once. This CDR3 is built from 15 residues. Trimming left V 4 bases short and J 4 bases short, with 16 bases between. CDR1 is MDHEN, CDR2 SYDVKM, per germline. This sequence joins TRBV28 and TRBJ1-2; D possibly corresponds to TRBD1 (6 bases). The sequencing sample was made of blood. The TCR comes from a man aged 50 to 60 in good health. Written as DNA, the CDR3 is TGTGCCAGCAGTTCCCTTGGGGGGGCTGGCTATGGCTACACCTTC. Encoded protein: CASSSLGGAGYGYTF.